This TCR beta chain is from a study of T cells after yellow fever vaccination. Each CDR3 protein is one row after TCRdb ran MiXCR on the 5' RACE reads. The data hold hundreds of thousands of distinct CDR3 sequences, with around a sixth observed a single time. The CDR3 runs to 14 residues. V lost 2 bases to trimming and J lost 4 bases, with 14 bases between them. Germline CDR1 is DFQATT and CDR2 is SNEGSKA (reference sequence). The TCR sequence derives from a man aged 18 to 30 who received the YFV17D yellow fever vaccine. The gene calls are TRBV20-1 and TRBJ1-1; D perhaps matches TRBD1 (5 bases). Here the sequenced sample was PBMCs, taken about 5 days after the first yellow fever vaccination. The CDR3 sequence is CSARPRLGVTEAFF. As DNA, the CDR3 is TGCAGTGCTAGACCCCGGTTAGGGGTCACTGAAGCTTTCTTT.